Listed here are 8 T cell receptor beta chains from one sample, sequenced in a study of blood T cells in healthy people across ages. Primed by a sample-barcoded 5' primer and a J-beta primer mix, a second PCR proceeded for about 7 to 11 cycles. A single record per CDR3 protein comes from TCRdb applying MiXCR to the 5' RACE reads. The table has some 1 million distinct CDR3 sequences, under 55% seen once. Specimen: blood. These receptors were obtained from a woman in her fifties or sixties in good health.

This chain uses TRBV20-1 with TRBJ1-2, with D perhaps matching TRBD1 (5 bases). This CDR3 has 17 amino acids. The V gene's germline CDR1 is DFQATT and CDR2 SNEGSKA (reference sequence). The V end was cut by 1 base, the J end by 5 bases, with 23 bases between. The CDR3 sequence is CSARGSAVIGVGYGYTF. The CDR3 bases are TGCAGTGCTAGAGGGAGTGCGGTTATAGGGGTTGGGTATGGCTACACCTTC.

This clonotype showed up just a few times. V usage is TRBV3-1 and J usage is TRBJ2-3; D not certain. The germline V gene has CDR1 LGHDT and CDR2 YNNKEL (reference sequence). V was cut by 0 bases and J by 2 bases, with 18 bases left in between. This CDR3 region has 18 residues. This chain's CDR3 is CASSQEQLAVILTDTQYF. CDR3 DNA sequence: TGTGCCAGCAGCCAAGAGCAATTGGCGGTAATCCTCACAGATACGCAGTATTTT.

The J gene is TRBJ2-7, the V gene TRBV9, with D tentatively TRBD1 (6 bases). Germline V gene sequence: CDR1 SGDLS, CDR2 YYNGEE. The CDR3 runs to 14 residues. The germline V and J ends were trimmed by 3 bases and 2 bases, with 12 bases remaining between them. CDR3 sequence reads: CASSAAGAPYEQYF. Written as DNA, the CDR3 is TGTGCCAGCAGCGCCGCAGGGGCACCCTACGAGCAGTACTTC.

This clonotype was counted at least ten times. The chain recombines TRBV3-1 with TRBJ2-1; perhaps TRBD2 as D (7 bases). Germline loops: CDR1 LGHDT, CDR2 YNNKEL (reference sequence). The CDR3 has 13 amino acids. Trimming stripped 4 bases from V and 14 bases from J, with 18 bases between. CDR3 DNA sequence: TGTGCCAGCAGCCCCAGGTTGGGGGGGCGGGAGTTCTTC. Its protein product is CASSPRLGGREFF.

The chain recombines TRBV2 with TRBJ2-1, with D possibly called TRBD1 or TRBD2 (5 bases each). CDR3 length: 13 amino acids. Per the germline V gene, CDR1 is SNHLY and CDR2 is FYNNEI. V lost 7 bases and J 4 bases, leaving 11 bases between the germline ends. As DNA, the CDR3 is TGTGCCAGCACCGATGGGGGATACAATGAGCAGTTCTTC. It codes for CASTDGGYNEQFF.

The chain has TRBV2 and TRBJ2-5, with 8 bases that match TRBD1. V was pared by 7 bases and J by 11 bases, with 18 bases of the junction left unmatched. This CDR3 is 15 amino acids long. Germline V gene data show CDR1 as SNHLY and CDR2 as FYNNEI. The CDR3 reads CASKGQGTPNTGQYF. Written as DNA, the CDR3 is TGTGCCAGCAAAGGACAGGGAACGCCTAATACAGGGCAGTACTTC.

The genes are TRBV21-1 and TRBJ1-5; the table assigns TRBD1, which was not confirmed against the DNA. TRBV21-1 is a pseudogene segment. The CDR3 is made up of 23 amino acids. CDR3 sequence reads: CASSPSGDRRPLLEGACNQPQHF. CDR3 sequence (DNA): TGTGCCAGCAGCCCTTCTGGGGACAGGCGGCCGCTGCTTGAAGGAGCCTGCAATCAGCCCCAGCATTTT.

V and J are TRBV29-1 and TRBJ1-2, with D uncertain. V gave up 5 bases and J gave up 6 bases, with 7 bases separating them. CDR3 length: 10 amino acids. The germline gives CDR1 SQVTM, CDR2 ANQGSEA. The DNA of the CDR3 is TGCAGCGTTTTCCAGGATGGCTACACCTTC. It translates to CSVFQDGYTF.